This passage covers 28 T cell receptor beta chains from one sample sequenced in a study of blood T cell repertoires in COVID-19. Here immunoSEQ multiplex PCR was the method, and the copy in TCRdb shows in-frame clones only, minus some. The sample includes roughly 190,000 clones, 80% to 90% seen only once; the top ten take less than 20%. The sequenced material came from peripheral blood. These receptors were obtained from a human donor in a cohort sampled during active COVID-19.

J is TRBJ2-2 and V is TRBV28; a weak D match, TRBD2 (5 bases). Trimming shortened V by 8 bases and J by 5 bases, and 9 bases separated the two germline ends. Germline V gene lookup returns CDR1 MDHEN and CDR2 SYDVKM. The CDR3 length is 12 residues. As DNA, the CDR3 is TGTGCCAGCGACCGGAGGACCGGGGAGCTGTTTTTT. Its protein product is CASDRRTGELFF. The entire variable domain, with the rest obtained from reference TRBV28 and TRBJ2-2, is as follows: DVKVTQSSRYLVKRTGEKVFLECVQDMDHENMFWYRQDPGLGLRLIYFSYDVKMKEKGDIPEGYSVSREKKERFSLILESASTNQTSMYLCASDRRTGELFFGEGSRLTVL.

The chain is built from TRBV10-1 and TRBJ2-5; 11 bases line up with TRBD2. The J segment lost 0 bases and the V segment lost 8 bases, leaving 8 bases of the junction unmatched. This CDR3 region has 16 residues. Germline V lookup: CDR1 WNHNN, CDR2 SYGVQD (reference sequence). DNA of the CDR3: TGCGCCAGCTGGGCCCCGACTAGCGGGGACCAAGAGACCCAGTACTTC. Residues: CASWAPTSGDQETQYF.

The chain combines TRBV24-1 with TRBJ2-1; a weak D match, TRBD1 (6 bases). Germline V gene sequence: CDR1 KGHDR, CDR2 SFDVKD. V lost 2 bases and J 6 bases, leaving 19 bases between the germline ends. This CDR3 has 17 residues. This CDR3 reads CATSDWNDRLGRNEQFF. CDR3 nucleotide sequence: TGTGCCACCAGTGATTGGAATGACAGGTTAGGCCGCAATGAGCAGTTCTTC.

This clone was counted a single time. The chain recombines TRBV6-1 with TRBJ2-1; TRBD1 might be the D (5 bases). Germline CDR1 and CDR2: MNHNS and SASEGT. The CDR3 spans 15 residues. V was pared by 2 bases and J by 7 bases, with 15 bases between. The CDR3, as DNA: TGTGCCAGCAGTGAATTTTCCCAGGGTTGGAATGAGCAGTTCTTC. Amino acids: CASSEFSQGWNEQFF.

V usage is TRBV19 and J usage is TRBJ1-2; 7 nucleotides line up with TRBD1. The CDR3 is 15 residues long. In germline, CDR1 is LNHDA, CDR2 SQIVND (reference sequence). Germline trimming cut 3 bases from V and 9 bases from J; bases unmatched to any gene: 13. CDR3 sequence reads: CASSIRRDSAGRYTF. In DNA form, the CDR3 reads TGTGCCAGTAGTATCCGACGGGACAGTGCCGGGCGCTACACCTTC.

This chain connects TRBV5-1 to TRBJ1-2; 10 bases fit TRBD1. V gave up 6 bases and J gave up 4 bases; unmatched junction bases: 6. The CDR3 extends over 14 amino acids. Per the germline V gene, CDR1 is SGHRS and CDR2 is YFSETQ. CDR3 DNA: TGCGCCAGCATGGCCGGGACAGGGGTCTATGGCTACACCTTC. Protein product: CASMAGTGVYGYTF.

The CDR3 loop is CASSLGGGGTEAFF. CDR3 coding DNA: TGCGCCAGCAGCTTGGGGGGCGGGGGAACTGAAGCTTTCTTT. The chain combines TRBV5-1 with TRBJ1-1; TRBD1 might be the D (5 bases). This CDR3 comprises 14 residues. The V end lost 0 bases, the J end lost 5 bases, and 11 bases lay between the germline ends. Looked up from germline, CDR1 is SGHRS and CDR2 is YFSETQ.

The chain couples TRBV5-1 to TRBJ2-3; possibly TRBD1 for D (6 bases). The CDR3 sequence is 15 residues long. In germline, CDR1 is SGHRS, CDR2 YFSETQ. Trimming took off 4 bases at V and 2 bases at J, with 14 bases between the two ends. CDR3 in amino acids: CASSILDRNTDTQYF. The CDR3 coding sequence is TGCGCCAGCAGCATCCTCGACAGGAACACAGATACGCAGTATTTT.

This clone was detected once. The chain has TRBV28 and TRBJ1-1; TRBD1 is a possible D gene (5 bases). This CDR3 region has 12 residues. Trimming took off 6 bases at V and 5 bases at J, with 10 bases between the two ends. Germline V CDR1 and CDR2: MDHEN, SYDVKM. As DNA, the CDR3 is TGTGCCAGCAGGCAGGGAGGTACTGAAGCTTTCTTT. This gives the protein CASRQGGTEAFF. Full variable domain (missing parts from reference TRBV28 and TRBJ1-1): DVKVTQSSRYLVKRTGEKVFLECVQDMDHENMFWYRQDPGLGLRLIYFSYDVKMKEKGDIPEGYSVSREKKERFSLILESASTNQTSMYLCASRQGGTEAFFGQGTRLTVV.

V is TRBV18 and J is TRBJ2-7, with a tentative D call TRBD1 (5 bases). Germline V gives CDR1 KGHSH, CDR2 LQKENI. The CDR3 has 13 residues. The germline V and J ends were trimmed by 3 bases and 3 bases, with 9 bases remaining between them. This CDR3 reads CASSPFRDYEQYF. The CDR3 DNA sequence: TGTGCCAGCTCACCCTTCAGGGACTACGAGCAGTACTTC.

Turning to this clone: A junction boundary mismatches the germline segment, possibly from a read error. The V call is TRBV9, the J call TRBJ2-2; TRBD2 aligns across 7 bases. CDR1 and CDR2 from the germline V gene are SGDLS and YYNGEE. This CDR3 contains 14 residues. This CDR3 is CASNQLAPTRELFF. The CDR3 DNA sequence: TGTGCCAGCAACCAACTAGCGCCCACCAGGGAGCTGTTTTTT.

The chain combines TRBV9 with TRBJ1-1; 8 bases fit TRBD1. The germline V gene encodes CDR1 SGDLS and CDR2 YYNGEE. With V trimmed by 1 base and J by 6 bases, 2 bases remained unmatched. The CDR3 covers 13 residues. CDR3 sequence (DNA): TGTGCCAGCAGCGTACACAGGGGGGCTGAAGCTTTCTTT. Translating gives CASSVHRGAEAFF.

The chain links TRBV5-4 to TRBJ2-5, with a weak D call TRBD1 (7 bases). Looked up from germline, CDR1 is SGHNT and CDR2 is YYREEE (reference sequence). CDR3 length equals 15 residues. Trimming cost V 4 bases and J 5 bases, with 18 bases left between them. CDR3 residues: CASSANTGEAETQYF. Written as DNA, the CDR3 is TGTGCCAGCAGCGCGAATACAGGGGAGGCGGAGACCCAGTACTTC.

The chain has TRBV5-1 and TRBJ2-2; 7 bases agree with TRBD2. This CDR3 has 15 amino acids. Trimming removed 3 bases from V and 3 bases from J; junction bases left unmatched: 5. CDR1 and CDR2 from the germline V gene are SGHRS and YFSETQ. The CDR3 reads CASSYGGGDTGELFF. In DNA form, the CDR3 reads TGCGCCAGCAGCTACGGGGGAGGGGACACCGGGGAGCTGTTTTTT.

A word on this clone: With a much larger clone just one base away, this may be a read error. The chain has TRBV11-2 and TRBJ1-2; 7 bases align to TRBD1. Trimming removed 5 bases from V and 6 bases from J; junction bases left unmatched: 6. This CDR3 spans 13 amino acids. Per the germline V gene, CDR1 is SGHAT and CDR2 is FQNNGV. CDR3: CASSPGTVHGYTF. The DNA of the CDR3 is TGTGCCAGCAGCCCCGGGACAGTCCATGGCTACACCTTC.

The chain carries TRBV10-3 and TRBJ1-1; D gene uncertain. CDR1 and CDR2 from the germline V gene are ENHRY and SYGVKD. The V gene lost 6 bases and the J gene lost 2 bases, with 13 bases spanning the gap. The CDR3 consists of 14 residues. CDR3 DNA: TGTGCCATCAGGAGACTACTCTCCAACACTGAAGCTTTCTTT. Encoded protein: CAIRRLLSNTEAFF.

Here the CDR3 DNA reads TGTGCCAGCAGCCGTGAGGGTTTTAAGAACAATGAGCAGTTCTTC. This sequence encodes CASSREGFKNNEQFF. This sequence joins TRBV7-9 and TRBJ2-1; D is possibly TRBD2 (5 bases). V was shortened by 5 bases and J by 5 bases, with 16 bases between the two germline ends. This CDR3 region has 15 residues. CDR1 SEHNR and CDR2 FQNEAQ come from the germline V gene (reference sequence).

V is TRBV2 and J is TRBJ1-3; D might be TRBD1 (5 bases). With 4 bases removed from V and 4 bases from J, the gap between germline ends came to 14 bases. Per the germline V gene, CDR1 is SNHLY and CDR2 is FYNNEI. This CDR3 has 15 residues. CDR3 amino acids: CASSVVRGIGNTIYF. The CDR3 DNA is TGTGCCAGCAGTGTGGTAAGGGGAATAGGAAACACCATATATTTT.

V and J are TRBV3-1 (or the pseudogene TRBV3-2) and TRBJ2-1; 9 nucleotides line up with TRBD1. Unmatched junction bases numbered 5, after V lost 7 bases and J lost 4 bases. Germline values: CDR1 LGHDT, CDR2 YNNKEL (reference sequence). CDR3 size: 14 residues. CDR3: CASNGQGTYNEQFF. The CDR3, as DNA: TGTGCCAGCAACGGACAGGGGACTTACAATGAGCAGTTCTTC.

The chain joins TRBV5-1 to TRBJ2-1; tentative D call: TRBD1 (6 bases). Germline CDR1 is SGHRS and CDR2 is YFSETQ. V was trimmed by 3 bases and J by 6 bases, leaving 10 bases between them. There are 13 residues in the CDR3. The CDR3 spells CASSSWTANEQFF. As DNA, the CDR3 is TGCGCCAGCAGCTCCTGGACAGCCAATGAGCAGTTCTTC.

The chain has TRBV7-2 and TRBJ2-2, with D perhaps TRBD2 (6 bases). Between the trimmed V and J ends, which lost 5 bases and 7 bases, there was a span of 11 bases. CDR1 SGHTA and CDR2 FQGNSA come from the germline V gene. The CDR3 spans 13 residues. The CDR3 DNA sequence: TGTGCCAGCAGCCGACCCGGGAGCGGGGAGCTGTTTTTT. Amino acid sequence: CASSRPGSGELFF. The entire variable domain, with the rest obtained from reference TRBV7-2 and TRBJ2-2, is as follows: GAGVSQSPSNKVTEKGKDVELRCDPISGHTALYWYRQSLGQGLEFLIYFQGNSAPDKSGLPSDRFSAERTGGSVSTLTIQRTQQEDSAVYLCASSRPGSGELFFGEGSRLTVL.

The V call is TRBV12-5, the J call TRBJ2-7, with D perhaps TRBD2 (5 bases). This CDR3 spans 18 amino acids. Per the germline V gene, CDR1 is LGHNT and CDR2 is FRNRAP. V dropped 0 bases and J dropped 10 bases, with 28 bases sitting between them. The CDR3 sequence is CASGLVEVSAMGFLHQYV. CDR3 in DNA: TGTGCTAGTGGTTTGGTGGAGGTCTCGGCTATGGGTTTCCTCCATCAGTACGTC.

CDR3 coding DNA: TGTGCCAGCTCACCCACTCGTGGGACAGGAGGTTCACCCCTCCACTTT. Protein: CASSPTRGTGGSPLHF. The chain recombines TRBV18 with TRBJ1-6, with 8 bases fitting TRBD1. Germline CDR1 KGHSH, CDR2 LQKENI. There are 16 residues in the CDR3. Trimming cost V 3 bases and J 9 bases; bases outside gene matches: 10.

This chain joins TRBV6-5 and TRBJ1-1; 8 nucleotides line up with TRBD1. Germline assignment: CDR1 MNHEY and CDR2 SVGAGI. Trimming took 10 bases from V and 7 from J; bases not matched to a gene: 11. The CDR3 totals 13 residues. The CDR3 region is CATREDRVVEAFF. Written as DNA, the CDR3 is TGTGCCACCCGGGAGGACAGGGTGGTTGAAGCTTTCTTT.

This chain uses TRBV28 with TRBJ2-1; 7 bases fit TRBD2. V dropped 4 bases and J dropped 7; count of bases not matched to a gene: 10. There are 15 residues in the CDR3. CDR1 and CDR2 (germline): MDHEN, SYDVKM. The chain's CDR3 is CASSSGGRGRNEQFF. The CDR3 DNA reads as TGTGCCAGCAGTTCGGGTGGGAGGGGCCGTAATGAGCAGTTCTTC.

CDR3 in DNA: TGCGCCAGCAGCCAAGGACTAGTCCCAGATACGCAGTATTTT. Protein sequence: CASSQGLVPDTQYF. The chain combines TRBV4-1 with TRBJ2-3; perhaps TRBD2 as D (6 bases). CDR1 is MGHRA and CDR2 is YSYEKL in the germline V gene. This CDR3 comprises 14 residues. The ends were cut back, 1 base at V and 4 bases at J, with 9 bases in the middle.

The chain combines TRBV7-6 with TRBJ2-7; 7 bases are shared with TRBD1. CDR3 size: 15 residues. With V trimmed by 3 bases and J by 3 bases, 8 bases remained unmatched. Germline-derived CDR1 and CDR2 are SGHVS and FNYEAQ. CDR3 sequence (DNA): TGTGCCAGCAGCTTCCTCGGGACAGATCACTACGAGCAGTACTTC. It codes for CASSFLGTDHYEQYF.

DNA of the CDR3: TGCGACAATGACACCTCGTACGAGCAGTACGTC. It encodes CDNDTSYEQYV. The rearrangement links TRBV23-1 to TRBJ2-7, with D hard to call. TRBV23-1 is reported as an ORF; its role is uncertain. The CDR3 is 11 amino acids.